Listed below are T cell receptor beta chains from one sample, sequenced in a study of T cell changes during pregnancy in multiple sclerosis. Data came from immunoSEQ multiplex PCR; TCRdb stores just in-frame clones and leaves some out. The table shows approximately 70,000 clones, with around 92% occurring only once. The sequences come from peripheral blood, collected in the second trimester of pregnancy. These receptors all stem from a female donor in good health, enrolled as a control in a pregnancy study. The CDR3 runs from the conserved cysteine through the conserved F or W. Fields, in order: V gene, clone size, J gene, D gene, CDR3 protein, CDR3 DNA. D genes are given only for firm matches. Expanded clones are given a class, and other clones once, few, many or no size at all.

v_call: TRBV7-3; clone_size: -; j_call: TRBJ2-7; d_call: TRBD2; cdr3_aa: CASSYFSGTSAYEQYF; cdr3_nt: TGTGCCAGCAGCTACTTTTCCGGGACTAGCGCCTACGAGCAGTACTTC
v_call: TRBV7-6; clone_size: -; j_call: TRBJ2-2; d_call: TRBD1; cdr3_aa: CASSYAGTGGTGELFF; cdr3_nt: TGTGCCAGCAGCTATGCCGGGACAGGGGGCACCGGGGAGCTGTTTTTT
v_call: TRBV5-1; clone_size: -; j_call: TRBJ2-7; d_call: -; cdr3_aa: CASSRMTGIGEQYF; cdr3_nt: TGCGCCAGCAGCCGGATGACAGGTATTGGGGAGCAGTACTTC
v_call: TRBV18; clone_size: once; j_call: TRBJ2-3; d_call: -; cdr3_aa: CASSKGGTDTQYF; cdr3_nt: TGTGCCAGCTCGAAAGGGGGCACAGATACGCAGTATTTT
v_call: TRBV27; clone_size: -; j_call: TRBJ2-7; d_call: -; cdr3_aa: CASSLTVAYEQYF; cdr3_nt: TGTGCCAGCAGTCTCACGGTTGCCTACGAGCAGTACTTC
v_call: TRBV4-2; clone_size: -; j_call: TRBJ1-3; d_call: TRBD1; cdr3_aa: CASSQDETGRGRNTIYF; cdr3_nt: TGTGCCAGCAGCCAAGATGAAACGGGCAGGGGGAGAAACACCATATATTTT
v_call: TRBV18; clone_size: -; j_call: TRBJ2-5; d_call: TRBD1; cdr3_aa: CASSPGTGDETQYF; cdr3_nt: TGTGCCAGCTCACCGGGGACAGGGGATGAGACCCAGTACTTC
v_call: TRBV27; clone_size: -; j_call: TRBJ1-6; d_call: -; cdr3_aa: CASRPTGGWYSPLHF; cdr3_nt: TGTGCCAGCAGACCTACGGGGGGCTGGTATTCACCCCTCCACTTT
v_call: TRBV11-2; clone_size: -; j_call: TRBJ1-1; d_call: -; cdr3_aa: CASSKEVMGTEAFF; cdr3_nt: TGTGCCAGCAGCAAGGAGGTAATGGGCACTGAAGCTTTCTTT
v_call: TRBV19; clone_size: -; j_call: TRBJ2-1; d_call: TRBD1; cdr3_aa: CASSPRTGTLLYNEQFF; cdr3_nt: TGTGCCAGTAGTCCTCGGACAGGGACGCTTCTCTACAATGAGCAGTTCTTC
v_call: TRBV5-1; clone_size: few; j_call: TRBJ1-6; d_call: -; cdr3_aa: CASSYDSNSPLHF; cdr3_nt: TGCGCCAGCAGCTACGACAGCAATTCACCCCTCCACTTT
v_call: TRBV19; clone_size: -; j_call: TRBJ2-2; d_call: -; cdr3_aa: CASSARDTTGELFF; cdr3_nt: TGTGCCAGTAGTGCCCGGGACACCACCGGGGAGCTGTTTTTT
v_call: TRBV7-6; clone_size: -; j_call: TRBJ1-5; d_call: -; cdr3_aa: CASSLARGQPQHF; cdr3_nt: TGTGCCAGCAGCTTAGCGAGGGGGCAGCCCCAGCATTTT
v_call: TRBV2; clone_size: -; j_call: TRBJ1-2; d_call: -; cdr3_aa: CATGGGYTF; cdr3_nt: TGTGCTACTGGGGGGGGCTACACCTTC
v_call: TRBV29-1; clone_size: -; j_call: TRBJ2-7; d_call: TRBD1; cdr3_aa: CSVFGTGGTYEQYF; cdr3_nt: TGCAGCGTCTTCGGGACAGGGGGGACCTACGAGCAGTACTTC
v_call: TRBV18; clone_size: -; j_call: TRBJ2-5; d_call: TRBD1; cdr3_aa: CASSPNSGTGGETQYF; cdr3_nt: TGTGCCAGCTCACCCAACTCAGGGACAGGGGGTGAGACCCAGTACTTC
v_call: TRBV5-1; clone_size: -; j_call: TRBJ1-2; d_call: TRBD1; cdr3_aa: CASRTGTGKSGSYGYTF; cdr3_nt: TGCGCCAGCAGAACCGGGACAGGGAAAAGTGGCAGCTATGGCTACACCTTC
v_call: TRBV4-1; clone_size: -; j_call: TRBJ1-5; d_call: -; cdr3_aa: CASSQDNGMGNQPQHF; cdr3_nt: TGCGCCAGCAGCCAAGATAACGGGATGGGCAATCAGCCCCAGCATTTT
v_call: TRBV7-8; clone_size: -; j_call: TRBJ1-1; d_call: -; cdr3_aa: CASSQSWVRGITEAFF; cdr3_nt: TGTGCCAGCAGCCAAAGTTGGGTGAGGGGGATCACTGAAGCTTTCTTT
v_call: TRBV11-2; clone_size: -; j_call: TRBJ2-5; d_call: TRBD2; cdr3_aa: CASSLSSGGGETQYF; cdr3_nt: TGTGCCAGCAGCTTAAGCAGCGGGGGTGGTGAGACCCAGTACTTC
v_call: TRBV7-3; clone_size: -; j_call: TRBJ2-5; d_call: TRBD2; cdr3_aa: CASSPTSGVQETQYF; cdr3_nt: TGTGCCAGCAGCCCCACTAGCGGGGTCCAAGAGACCCAGTACTTC
v_call: TRBV29-1; clone_size: -; j_call: TRBJ2-5; d_call: TRBD2; cdr3_aa: CSVTIGLAGGETQYF; cdr3_nt: TGCAGCGTGACAATCGGACTAGCGGGCGGAGAGACCCAGTACTTC
v_call: TRBV28; clone_size: -; j_call: TRBJ2-1; d_call: TRBD1; cdr3_aa: CASTNNRGPYNEQFF; cdr3_nt: TGTGCCAGCACCAACAACAGGGGTCCCTACAATGAGCAGTTCTTC
v_call: TRBV5-4; clone_size: -; j_call: TRBJ2-2; d_call: TRBD2; cdr3_aa: CASSSLAGKTGELFF; cdr3_nt: TGTGCCAGCAGCTCACTAGCGGGAAAAACCGGGGAGCTGTTTTTT
v_call: TRBV9; clone_size: once; j_call: TRBJ2-7; d_call: TRBD2; cdr3_aa: CASSVATSGREQYF; cdr3_nt: TGTGCCAGCAGCGTAGCGACTAGCGGGAGAGAGCAGTACTTC
v_call: TRBV7-8; clone_size: once; j_call: TRBJ1-5; d_call: -; cdr3_aa: CASSLGGHSNQPQHF; cdr3_nt: TGTGCCAGCAGCTTAGGGGGACATAGCAATCAGCCCCAGCATTTT
v_call: TRBV4-2; clone_size: -; j_call: TRBJ2-3; d_call: TRBD2; cdr3_aa: CASSHGLAGDVMFTDTQYF; cdr3_nt: TGTGCCAGCAGCCACGGGCTAGCGGGAGACGTAATGTTCACAGATACGCAGTATTTT
v_call: TRBV19; clone_size: -; j_call: TRBJ2-2; d_call: -; cdr3_aa: CASSRTGELFF; cdr3_nt: TGTGCCAGTAGTCGTACCGGGGAGCTGTTTTTT
v_call: TRBV19; clone_size: -; j_call: TRBJ1-6; d_call: -; cdr3_aa: CASSIVSDSPLHF; cdr3_nt: TGTGCCAGTAGTATAGTCTCGGATTCACCCCTCCACTTT
v_call: TRBV9; clone_size: -; j_call: TRBJ2-7; d_call: -; cdr3_aa: CASSVDLREQYF; cdr3_nt: TGTGCCAGCAGCGTAGACTTGAGGGAGCAGTACTTC
v_call: TRBV5-6; clone_size: -; j_call: TRBJ2-5; d_call: -; cdr3_aa: CASSLAGREVETQYF; cdr3_nt: TGTGCCAGCAGCTTGGCCGGAAGGGAGGTAGAGACCCAGTACTTC
v_call: TRBV10-3; clone_size: -; j_call: TRBJ2-1; d_call: -; cdr3_aa: CAITPGLDRNEQFF; cdr3_nt: TGTGCCATCACACCGGGACTGGACCGTAATGAGCAGTTCTTC
v_call: TRBV7-2; clone_size: -; j_call: TRBJ2-4; d_call: -; cdr3_aa: CASSNVPDSLNIQYF; cdr3_nt: TGTGCCAGCAGCAACGTCCCGGACAGTTTAAACATTCAGTACTTC
v_call: TRBV5-1; clone_size: -; j_call: TRBJ2-5; d_call: TRBD2; cdr3_aa: CASRTSGGTIQETQYF; cdr3_nt: TGCGCCAGCAGGACTAGCGGGGGGACGATTCAAGAGACCCAGTACTTC
v_call: TRBV28; clone_size: -; j_call: TRBJ1-2; d_call: -; cdr3_aa: CASSSTGSRQRYTF; cdr3_nt: TGTGCCAGCAGTTCCACAGGGTCCCGCCAACGCTACACCTTC